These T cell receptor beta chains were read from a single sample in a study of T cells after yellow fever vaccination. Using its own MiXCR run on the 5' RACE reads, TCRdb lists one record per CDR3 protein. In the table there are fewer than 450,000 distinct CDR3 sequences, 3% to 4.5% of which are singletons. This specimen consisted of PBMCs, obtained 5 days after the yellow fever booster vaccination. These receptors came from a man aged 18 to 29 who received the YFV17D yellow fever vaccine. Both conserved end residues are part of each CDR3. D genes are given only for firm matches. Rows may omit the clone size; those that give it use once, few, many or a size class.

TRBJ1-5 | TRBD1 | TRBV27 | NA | CASSFGTGRHQPQHF | TGTGCCAGCAGTTTTGGGACAGGGAGGCATCAGCCCCAGCATTTT
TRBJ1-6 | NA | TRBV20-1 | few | CSARDRWDSPLHF | TGCAGTGCTAGAGATCGTTGGGATTCACCCCTCCACTTT
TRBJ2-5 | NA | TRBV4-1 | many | CASSRQGGMLETQYF | TGCGCCAGCAGCAGGCAGGGAGGTATGTTGGAGACCCAGTACTTC
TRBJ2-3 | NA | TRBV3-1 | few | CASSQGTHTDTQYF | TGTGCCAGCAGCCAGGGGACGCACACAGATACGCAGTATTTT
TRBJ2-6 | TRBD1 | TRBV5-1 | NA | CASSTETGSGANVLTF | TGCGCCAGCAGCACCGAGACAGGGTCTGGGGCCAACGTCCTGACTTTC
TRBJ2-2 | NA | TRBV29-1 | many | CSVEGRGAGELFF | TGCAGCGTTGAAGGCAGGGGGGCCGGGGAGCTGTTTTTT
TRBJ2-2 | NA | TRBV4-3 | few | CASSQDKRYDFIGELFF | TGCGCCAGCAGCCAAGATAAACGGTACGACTTCATCGGGGAGCTGTTTTTT
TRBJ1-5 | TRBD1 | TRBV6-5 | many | CASSYERTGQQPQHF | TGTGCCAGCAGTTACGAGCGGACAGGGCAGCAGCCCCAGCATTTT
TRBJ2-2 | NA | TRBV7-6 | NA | CASSLAPSGGVTGELFF | TGTGCCAGCAGCTTAGCGCCTTCCGGGGGTGTCACCGGGGAGCTGTTTTTT
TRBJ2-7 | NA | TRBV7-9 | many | CASSLGVEQYF | TGTGCCAGCAGCTTGGGGGTCGAGCAGTACTTC
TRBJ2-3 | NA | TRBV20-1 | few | CSARWGSTDTQYF | TGCAGTGCTAGATGGGGTAGCACAGATACGCAGTATTTT
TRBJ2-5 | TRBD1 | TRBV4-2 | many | CASSPTPGTDQETQYF | TGTGCCAGCAGCCCCACGCCCGGGACAGACCAAGAGACCCAGTACTTC
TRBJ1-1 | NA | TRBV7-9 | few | CASSKPPIKGDTEAFF | TGTGCCAGCAGCAAGCCCCCTATCAAGGGCGACACTGAAGCTTTCTTT
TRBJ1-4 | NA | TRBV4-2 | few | CASSQYLSGSDEKLFF | TGTGCCAGCAGCCAATACTTGTCGGGGAGTGATGAAAAACTGTTTTTT
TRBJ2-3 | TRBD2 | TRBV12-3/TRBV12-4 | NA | CASSGLAGEDTQYF | TGTGCCAGCAGTGGACTAGCGGGAGAAGATACGCAGTATTTT
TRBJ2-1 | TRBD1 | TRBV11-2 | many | CASRPIRDREGNEQFF | TGTGCCAGCAGACCAATCCGGGACAGGGAAGGGAATGAGCAGTTCTTC
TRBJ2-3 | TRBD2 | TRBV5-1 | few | CASSLYRGESTDTQYF | TGCGCCAGCAGCTTGTATCGGGGGGAAAGCACAGATACGCAGTATTTT